The rows below give T cell receptor beta chains drawn from one sample of a study of long-term antiretroviral therapy in people with HIV. Generated by immunoSEQ multiplex PCR, the TCRdb table keeps only in-frame clones and is missing some. The table records around 25,000 clones, approximately 81% of them present only once. Here the sequenced sample was unsorted PBMCs, taken 2.3 years after starting antiretroviral therapy. The receptors here all came from a man aged 35-49 years with HIV. Both conserved end residues are part of each CDR3. The D gene is left open where the match is weak. Rows may omit the clone size; those that give it use once, few, many or a size class.

.,TRBV5-6,.,TRBJ2-3,CASSLDRVTDTQYF,TGTGCCAGCAGCTTGGACAGGGTAACAGATACGCAGTATTTT
.,TRBV23-1,.,TRBJ2-4,CASSCSTGPNIQYF,TGCGCCAGCAGTTGTTCCACAGGACCAAACATTCAGTACTTC
.,TRBV5-4,.,TRBJ1-1,CASSLLDKPNTEAFF,TGTGCCAGCAGCTTGCTTGACAAGCCGAACACTGAAGCTTTCTTT
few,TRBV7-9,.,TRBJ1-5,CASSQDSNQPQHF,TGTGCCAGCAGCCAAGATAGCAATCAGCCCCAGCATTTT
.,TRBV2,.,TRBJ1-2,CASSDRADGYTF,TGTGCCAGCAGTGACAGGGCGGATGGCTACACCTTC
.,TRBV12-5,.,TRBJ2-3,CASGLVIGVAGTQYF,TGTGCTAGTGGTTTGGTAATTGGGGTCGCTGGTACGCAGTATTTT
once,TRBV9,.,TRBJ1-2,CASSVDQAGTNYGYTF,TGTGCCAGCAGCGTAGATCAAGCAGGGACTAACTATGGCTACACCTTC
.,TRBV6-5,TRBD1,TRBJ1-2,CASNPSGGQRGYTF,TGTGCCAGCAATCCCTCAGGGGGCCAAAGGGGCTACACCTTC
.,TRBV27,TRBD2,TRBJ2-2,CASSPPGLAGGYTGELFF,TGTGCCAGCAGTCCCCCGGGACTAGCGGGAGGGTACACCGGGGAGCTGTTTTTT
.,TRBV18,.,TRBJ1-6,CASSPGAGNAYNSPLHF,TGTGCCAGCTCACCAGGGGCAGGGAACGCCTATAATTCACCCCTCCACTTT
.,TRBV27,TRBD1,TRBJ2-3,CASSLAGGEYRGADTQYF,TGTGCCAGCAGTTTGGCAGGGGGCGAGTACAGAGGGGCAGATACGCAGTATTTT
.,TRBV2,.,TRBJ1-2,CASSEWTTLPYGYTF,TGTGCCAGCAGTGAATGGACAACCCTTCCCTATGGCTACACCTTC
.,TRBV5-1,TRBD2,TRBJ2-3,CASSLVPSGTADTQYF,TGCGCCAGCAGCTTGGTGCCTAGCGGGACCGCAGATACGCAGTATTTT
.,TRBV5-1,.,TRBJ1-2,CASSPADSNYGYTF,TGCGCCAGCAGCCCCGCCGACAGCAACTATGGCTACACCTTC
.,TRBV4-1,TRBD1,TRBJ2-7,CASSPPGQGMRGNEQYF,TGCGCCAGCAGCCCCCCGGGACAGGGAATGCGAGGTAACGAGCAGTACTTC
.,TRBV6-5,.,TRBJ2-7,CASSYSTGAGVYEQYF,TGTGCCAGCAGTTACTCGACAGGAGCTGGCGTCTACGAGCAGTACTTC
.,TRBV27,.,TRBJ1-6,CASSPLFFTGSNSPLHF,TGTGCCAGCAGCCCACTCTTTTTCACAGGGAGCAATTCACCCCTCCACTTT
.,TRBV15,.,TRBJ1-1,CATRTNTEAFF,TGTGCCACCAGAACTAACACTGAAGCTTTCTTT
.,TRBV7-9,TRBD1,TRBJ2-7,CASSLVRGQGAYEQYF,TGTGCCAGCAGCTTAGTCCGAGGACAGGGGGCCTACGAGCAGTACTTC
.,TRBV7-2,TRBD2,TRBJ2-3,CASSTVAGGSTDTQYF,TGTGCCAGCAGCACTGTAGCGGGGGGGAGCACAGATACGCAGTATTTT
few,TRBV18,TRBD1,TRBJ2-7,CASSRDRDEQYF,TGTGCCAGCTCACGTGACAGGGACGAGCAGTACTTC